The 18 T cell receptor beta chains given below trace back to one sample, sequenced in a study of blood T cells in healthy people across ages. Primed by a sample-barcoded 5' primer and a J-beta primer mix, a second PCR proceeded for about 6 to 12 cycles. TCRdb passed the 5' RACE reads through MiXCR, listing each CDR3 protein once. The sample yields hundreds of thousands of distinct CDR3 sequences, 62% seen once. The sample consisted of blood. These receptors came from a young man in good health.

This clonotype has only one observation. The genes are TRBV6-2 or TRBV6-3 and TRBJ2-3, with TRBD1 matching over 7 bases. The length of the CDR3 is 16 residues. CDR1 and CDR2 (germline): MNHEY, SVGEGT. V trimming: 5 bases; J trimming: 5 bases; junction bases outside the gene matches: 13. CDR3 sequence reads: CASSGPRQGRGDTQYF. CDR3 nucleotides: TGTGCCAGCAGTGGACCGCGACAGGGTCGAGGAGATACGCAGTATTTT.

The chain has TRBV12-3 or TRBV12-4 and TRBJ2-5; D not resolved. The V and J ends lost 2 bases and 3 bases respectively, with 7 bases between them. This CDR3 has 13 residues. The CDR3 DNA reads TGTGCCAGCAGTTTACAGGTTAAAGAGACCCAGTACTTC. Its translation: CASSLQVKETQYF.

The chain uses TRBV20-1 and TRBJ2-7; a possible D gene is TRBD2 (6 bases). V lost 3 bases to trimming and J lost 9 bases, with 18 bases between them. The CDR3 is made up of 13 amino acids. The germline gives CDR1 DFQATT, CDR2 SNEGSKA (reference sequence). The CDR3 nucleotides read TGCAGTGCTAGGGAGGGCCCTAGCGAAGGGCAGTACTTC. This encodes CSAREGPSEGQYF.

There are a few counts of this clonotype. The chain carries TRBV5-1 and TRBJ2-5, with D possibly called TRBD1 or TRBD2 (5 bases each). V was clipped by 0 bases and J by 3 bases, with 12 bases between them. Germline V gene data show CDR1 as SGHRS and CDR2 as YFSETQ. The CDR3 is 15 amino acids. This chain's CDR3 is CASSLGGIGEETQYF. In nucleotides, the CDR3 is TGCGCCAGCAGCTTGGGGGGGATCGGGGAAGAGACCCAGTACTTC.

The CDR3 DNA reads as TGCAGTGCTAGTTTTCAGGACAGGGGGCATTACGAGCAGTACTTC. Amino acid sequence: CSASFQDRGHYEQYF. The V call is TRBV20-1, the J call TRBJ2-4, with TRBD1 matching 11 bases. The closer fit of TRBJ2-7 to the DNA end suggests the J call may be wrong. The CDR3 runs to 15 residues. Germline loops: CDR1 DFQATT, CDR2 SNEGSKA (reference sequence).

This chain connects TRBV5-1 to TRBJ2-1, with 9 bases lining up with TRBD1. Germline values: CDR1 SGHRS, CDR2 YFSETQ. This CDR3 has 16 amino acids. V trimming: 0 bases; J trimming: 8 bases; junction bases outside the gene matches: 9. The CDR3 DNA follows: TGCGCCAGCAGCTTGGGAGGGACAGGGCGTTTTCATGAGCAGTTCTTC. Amino acid sequence: CASSLGGTGRFHEQFF.

The V and J genes are TRBV2 and TRBJ1-2; no reliable D call. The length of the CDR3 is 15 residues. The V end lost 3 bases, the J end lost 6 bases, and 17 bases lay between the germline ends. Per the germline V gene, CDR1 is SNHLY and CDR2 is FYNNEI. The CDR3 reads CASSELRRVEHGYTF. The CDR3 nucleotides read TGTGCCAGCAGTGAGCTCAGGAGGGTTGAGCATGGCTACACCTTC.

The rearrangement uses TRBV5-1 and TRBJ2-7, with 9 bases that match TRBD1. The CDR3 totals 13 residues. Germline V CDR1 and CDR2: SGHRS, YFSETQ. Losses at the gene ends were 6 bases for V and 6 bases for J; bases not matched to a gene: 7. The chain's CDR3 is CASKWGQGGEQYF. In DNA, the CDR3 is TGCGCCAGCAAATGGGGACAGGGAGGCGAGCAGTACTTC. The complete variable domain, with remaining parts taken from reference TRBV5-1 and TRBJ2-7, reads KAGVTQTPRYLIKTRGQQVTLSCSPISGHRSVSWYQQTPGQGLQFLFEYFSETQRNKGNFPGRFSGRQFSNSRSEMNVSTLELGDSALYLCASKWGQGGEQYFGPGTRLTVT.

CDR3 nucleotides: TGCAGCGTTGAAGATTGGCAGCAGGGCGAGCAGTATTTT. Amino acid sequence: CSVEDWQQGEQYF. The chain is built from TRBV29-1 and TRBJ2-3, with D tentatively TRBD1 (5 bases). Looked up from germline, CDR1 is SQVTM and CDR2 is ANQGSEA. Trimming took off 0 bases at V and 11 bases at J, with 15 bases between the two ends. The CDR3 is 13 residues long.

The chain couples TRBV2 to TRBJ2-3; D may be TRBD2 (6 bases). The CDR3 covers 12 residues. CDR1 and CDR2 from the germline V gene are SNHLY and FYNNEI. The V end was cut by 4 bases, the J end by 11 bases, with 13 bases between. The CDR3 nucleotides read TGTGCCAGCAGTGTAATTAGCGGAGTGCAGTATTTT. This codes for CASSVISGVQYF.

The J gene is TRBJ2-3, the V gene TRBV27, with 7 bases lining up with TRBD2. CDR3 length equals 14 residues. CDR1 and CDR2 (germline): MNHEY, SMNVEV (reference sequence). J gave up 6 bases and V 5 bases, and 8 bases lay outside the gene matches. CDR3 sequence (DNA): TGTGCCAGCAGTAAACCGACTAGCAGCGATACGCAGTATTTT. This codes for CASSKPTSSDTQYF.

The chain joins TRBV20-1 to TRBJ2-7; D is uncertain. Trimming stripped 5 bases from V and 0 bases from J, with 14 bases between. Germline CDR1 DFQATT, CDR2 SNEGSKA (reference sequence). This CDR3 has 14 residues. The CDR3 region has the DNA TGCAGTGCTCCTGACCCGAAGAGCTCCTACGAGCAGTACTTC. It codes for CSAPDPKSSYEQYF.

The V call is TRBV6-2 or TRBV6-3, the J call TRBJ2-2; 10 bases agree with TRBD2. The CDR3 is 15 residues long. The J segment lost 5 bases and the V segment lost 6 bases, leaving 6 bases of the junction unmatched. In germline, CDR1 is MNHEY, CDR2 SVGEGT. CDR3 coding DNA: TGTGCCAGCAGCCAGGGACTAGCGTGGACCGGGGAGCTGTTTTTT. This codes for CASSQGLAWTGELFF.

V and J are TRBV15 and TRBJ2-3, with D perhaps matching TRBD1 (5 bases). Germline V gene data show CDR1 as LNHNV and CDR2 as YYDKDF (reference sequence). V gave up 0 bases and J gave up 5 bases, with 12 bases separating them. The length of the CDR3 is 15 residues. Written as DNA, the CDR3 is TGTGCCACCAGCAGAGAAAGGGGTCTCCAAGATACGCAGTATTTT. Translation gives CATSRERGLQDTQYF.

V and J are TRBV7-9 and TRBJ2-5, with TRBD1 identical over 7 bases. The better agreement between TRBJ2-7 and the DNA end casts doubt on the J call. The CDR3 has 15 amino acids. Germline V gene lookup returns CDR1 SEHNR and CDR2 FQNEAQ (reference sequence). The CDR3 is CASSRRGQSSYEQYF. Written as DNA, the CDR3 is TGTGCCAGCAGCCGTAGGGGGCAGAGCTCCTACGAGCAGTACTTC.

The chain employs TRBV7-2 and TRBJ2-1; 7 positions match TRBD1. This CDR3 has 13 amino acids. The germline V gene has CDR1 SGHTA and CDR2 FQGNSA. V was pared by 0 bases and J by 9 bases, with 2 bases of the junction left unmatched. The CDR3 protein is CASSLARQGEQFF. The CDR3 DNA reads as TGTGCCAGCAGCTTAGCAAGACAGGGTGAGCAGTTCTTC.

The chain has TRBV7-2 and TRBJ1-1; D gene uncertain. The germline CDR1 and CDR2 sequences are SGHTA and FQGNSA. V was cut by 6 bases and J by 4 bases, with 12 bases left in between. The CDR3 spans 13 residues. The CDR3 coding sequence is TGTGCCAGCAGTTACCGGGTCCCCACTGAAGCTTTCTTT. Encoded protein: CASSYRVPTEAFF.

With respect to this clonotype: A much larger clonotype is one base distant, so this may be a read error. The CDR3, as DNA: TGTGCCAGCAGGACAGGGGGCGAGCAGTACTTC. Amino acid sequence: CASRTGGEQYF. The V gene is TRBV28, the J gene TRBJ2-7; 9 positions match TRBD1. The J segment lost 6 bases and the V segment lost 6 bases, leaving 0 bases of the junction unmatched. The germline V gene has CDR1 MDHEN and CDR2 SYDVKM. This CDR3 is built from 11 residues.